These 20 T cell receptor beta chains were all obtained from the same sample, sequenced in a study of CD8+ T cells in alopecia areata (dated by TCRdb to the late 2010s). Libraries were prepared through the immunoSEQ multiplex PCR assay. RNA was extracted from all samples and reverse transcribed into cDNA, which served as template for TCR sequencing. TCRdb mirrors the immuneACCESS table, restricted to in-frame sequences. Some clones are absent from its copies; in checked studies, under half trace to an unresolved V gene, and the reason for the others is unknown. This sample holds approximately 120,000 clones; around 45% were observed only once. The ten top clones hold 10% to 13% of the sample. Sequencing was performed on NKG2D-low CD8+ T cells sorted from blood. The cell subset or site label, read with the paper, signifies: sorted CD8+ NKG2D-low blood T cells. The receptors were gathered from a human donor with alopecia areata.

The chain couples TRBV6-1 to TRBJ2-2; no firm D call. V was clipped by 9 bases and J by 5 bases, with 7 bases between them. Germline CDR1 is MNHNS and CDR2 is SASEGT. The CDR3 sequence is 11 residues long. CDR3 DNA sequence: TGTGCCAGTGATTGGACCGGGGAGCTGTTTTTT. Protein sequence: CASDWTGELFF.

The gene calls are TRBV11-3 and TRBJ2-3; D uncertain. CDR1 and CDR2 (germline): SGHNT, YENEEA. The CDR3 consists of 12 residues. Trimming pared 3 bases from V and 3 bases from J, leaving 4 bases between. The CDR3 bases are TGTGCCAGCAGCTTCGCGACAGATACGCAGTATTTT. Translated: CASSFATDTQYF.

With regard to this clone: This same CDR3 is encoded by further DNA sequences in the sample. The chain uses TRBV5-1 and TRBJ2-7; D is undetermined. The CDR3 totals 11 residues. Germline-derived CDR1 and CDR2 are SGHRS and YFSETQ. V lost 2 bases, J lost 4 bases, and 4 bases lay in between. The CDR3: CASSLGYEQYF. CDR3 nucleotide sequence: TGCGCCAGCAGCTTAGGATACGAGCAGTACTTC.

The rearrangement links TRBV5-1 to TRBJ2-7, with a tentative D call TRBD1 (6 bases). This CDR3 comprises 16 residues. CDR1 and CDR2 (germline): SGHRS, YFSETQ. V dropped 3 bases and J dropped 0 bases, with 16 bases sitting between them. The CDR3 is CASSYYYDRSSYEQYF. CDR3 bases: TGCGCCAGCAGCTATTACTATGACAGGAGCTCCTACGAGCAGTACTTC. The complete variable domain, with remaining parts taken from reference TRBV5-1 and TRBJ2-7, reads KAGVTQTPRYLIKTRGQQVTLSCSPISGHRSVSWYQQTPGQGLQFLFEYFSETQRNKGNFPGRFSGRQFSNSRSEMNVSTLELGDSALYLCASSYYYDRSSYEQYFGPGTRLTVT.

The chain recombines TRBV27 with TRBJ1-5, with D unclear. CDR1 MNHEY and CDR2 SMNVEV come from the germline V gene (reference sequence). V was shortened by 5 bases and J by 12 bases, with 17 bases between the two germline ends. This CDR3 region has 13 residues. The CDR3: CASSTSPRGVQHF. In DNA form, the CDR3 reads TGTGCCAGCAGTACCTCCCCCCGCGGGGTCCAGCATTTT.

This clone has only one observation. V and J are TRBV23-1 and TRBJ1-1; D is uncertain. TRBV23-1 is placed among ORFs of uncertain function. The CDR3 is 17 residues long. The germline V and J ends were trimmed by 0 bases and 1 base, with 15 bases remaining between them. The CDR3 sequence: CASSQSGSLGRNTEAFF. CDR3 DNA: TGCGCCAGCAGTCAATCAGGCAGCCTAGGTCGGAACACTGAAGCTTTCTTT.

This chain uses TRBV20-1 with TRBJ2-7; TRBD2 agrees at 7 bases. The CDR3 extends over 11 amino acids. Germline V gene lookup returns CDR1 DFQATT and CDR2 SNEGSKA (reference sequence). The ends lost 6 bases at V and 5 bases at J; junction bases unmatched: 4. The CDR3 region has the DNA TGCAGTGCCCAGCGGGGAAACGAGCAGTACTTC. Translating it yields CSAQRGNEQYF.

The rearrangement links TRBV5-4 to TRBJ2-7; D ambiguous. CDR3 length equals 14 residues. Germline CDR1 is SGHNT and CDR2 is YYREEE (reference sequence). V lost 0 bases to trimming and J lost 2 bases, with 9 bases between them. CDR3 region: CASSLELAPYEQYF. CDR3 nucleotides: TGTGCCAGCAGCTTGGAATTAGCCCCCTACGAGCAGTACTTC.

Here the CDR3 reads CASSARGGSEYEQYF. CDR3 DNA: TGTGCCAGCAGTGCGCGGGGCGGGAGTGAGTACGAGCAGTACTTC. The chain links TRBV27 to TRBJ2-7, with TRBD2 matching 7 bases. This CDR3 spans 15 amino acids. Looked up from germline, CDR1 is MNHEY and CDR2 is SMNVEV (reference sequence). Losses at the gene ends were 5 bases for V and 4 bases for J; bases not matched to a gene: 11.

The chain is built from TRBV4-1 and TRBJ2-7; the D is unclear. V was pared by 4 bases and J by 0 bases, with 10 bases between. Germline loops: CDR1 MGHRA, CDR2 YSYEKL. CDR3 length: 14 residues. The CDR3 nucleotides are TGCGCCAGCAGCCCAGACCCGAGCTCCTACGAGCAGTACTTC. Translation gives CASSPDPSSYEQYF.

A few counts support this clone. The V gene is TRBV30, the J gene TRBJ2-5; D is uncertain. This CDR3 is 13 amino acids long. V lost 4 bases, J lost 1 base, and 10 bases lay in between. Germline assignment: CDR1 GTSNPN and CDR2 SVGIG (reference sequence). The CDR3: CAWNPEFQETQYF. In nucleotides, the CDR3 is TGTGCCTGGAACCCGGAGTTCCAAGAGACCCAGTACTTC.

This clone was detected only once. V usage is TRBV29-1 and J usage is TRBJ1-1, with no clear D. The V end was cut by 4 bases, the J end by 0 bases, with 12 bases between. CDR1 is SQVTM and CDR2 is ANQGSEA in the germline V gene. The CDR3 sequence is 14 residues long. CDR3 loop: CSVGGGVMNTEAFF. The CDR3 DNA is TGCAGCGTTGGAGGTGGGGTTATGAACACTGAAGCTTTCTTT.

The chain carries TRBV20-1 and TRBJ2-1; tentatively, D is TRBD1 (6 bases). CDR1 is DFQATT, CDR2 SNEGSKA, per germline (reference sequence). The CDR3 spans 11 residues. The V and J ends lost 4 bases and 7 bases respectively, with 8 bases between them. The CDR3 here is CSATTGNEQFF. The DNA of the CDR3 is TGCAGTGCTACCACAGGGAATGAGCAGTTCTTC.

This chain links TRBV6-6 with TRBJ2-1; D gene unclear. CDR3 length: 14 residues. Germline V gene data show CDR1 as MNHNY and CDR2 as SVGAGI (reference sequence). Between the trimmed V and J ends, which lost 4 bases and 7 bases, there was a span of 14 bases. The CDR3, as DNA: TGTGCCAGCAGTTCACATACTGTAGGGAATGAGCAGTTCTTC. Translating it yields CASSSHTVGNEQFF.

This rearrangement joins TRBV2 to TRBJ2-5, with D perhaps matching TRBD2 (6 bases). Germline lookup yields CDR1 SNHLY and CDR2 FYNNEI. The ends were cut back, 9 bases at V and 4 bases at J, with 12 bases in the middle. The CDR3 is 12 amino acids. The DNA for the CDR3 is TGTGCCAGTCTCGGGAGCACAGAGACCCAGTACTTC. Amino acid sequence: CASLGSTETQYF.

This clone has just one count. The chain couples TRBV15 to TRBJ2-3; TRBD2 matches at 10 bases. Germline-derived CDR1 and CDR2 are LNHNV and YYDKDF (reference sequence). CDR3 length: 16 residues. V trimming: 5 bases; J trimming: 0 bases; junction bases outside the gene matches: 5. CDR3 coding DNA: TGTGCCACCAGCGTCGGGACTAGCGAAAGCACAGATACGCAGTATTTT. This gives the protein CATSVGTSESTDTQYF.

J is TRBJ2-5 and V is TRBV6-4; D is perhaps TRBD1 (8 bases). V was shortened by 8 bases and J by 4 bases, with 17 bases between the two germline ends. The CDR3 covers 14 residues. The germline gives CDR1 MRHNA, CDR2 SNTAGT. In DNA, the CDR3 is TGTGCCAGCGAGGACAGGGAGGGAGCAGAGACCCAGTACTTC. Protein product: CASEDREGAETQYF.

J is TRBJ1-1 and V is TRBV6-6; D gene ambiguous. Germline V CDR1 and CDR2: MNHNY, SVGAGI (reference sequence). V was cut by 2 bases and J by 4 bases, with 8 bases left in between. The CDR3 is 13 residues long. The CDR3 spells CASSYRGATEAFF. Here the CDR3 DNA reads TGTGCCAGCAGTTACCGTGGAGCCACTGAAGCTTTCTTT.

This clone was detected only once. The chain uses TRBV29-1 and TRBJ2-5; TRBD2 matches 7 bases. The DNA matches TRBJ2-7 better at its end, which makes the J call doubtful. The germline V gene has CDR1 SQVTM and CDR2 ANQGSEA. CDR3 length equals 12 residues. The CDR3 loop is CSVEGEGYEQYF. CDR3 coding DNA: TGCAGCGTTGAAGGGGAGGGCTACGAGCAGTACTTC.

The V gene is TRBV29-1, the J gene TRBJ2-7; 12 positions agree with TRBD2. This CDR3 region has 12 residues. The V gene's germline CDR1 is SQVTM and CDR2 ANQGSEA. The ends lost 7 bases at V and 6 bases at J; junction bases unmatched: 4. The CDR3 is CSGGLAGREQYF. CDR3 bases: TGCAGCGGCGGACTAGCGGGACGCGAGCAGTACTTC.